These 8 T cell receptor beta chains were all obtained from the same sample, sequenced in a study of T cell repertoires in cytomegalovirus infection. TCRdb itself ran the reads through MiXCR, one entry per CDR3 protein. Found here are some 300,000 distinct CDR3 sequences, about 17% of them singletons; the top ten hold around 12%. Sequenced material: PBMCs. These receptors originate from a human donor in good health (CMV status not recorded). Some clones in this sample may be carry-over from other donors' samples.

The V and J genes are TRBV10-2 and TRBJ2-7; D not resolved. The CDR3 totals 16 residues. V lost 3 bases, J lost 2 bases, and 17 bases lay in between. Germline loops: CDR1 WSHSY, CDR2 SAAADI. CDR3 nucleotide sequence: TGCGCCAGCAGTGATACACGGGCAAGGTGGGCCTACGAGCAGTACTTC. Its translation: CASSDTRARWAYEQYF.

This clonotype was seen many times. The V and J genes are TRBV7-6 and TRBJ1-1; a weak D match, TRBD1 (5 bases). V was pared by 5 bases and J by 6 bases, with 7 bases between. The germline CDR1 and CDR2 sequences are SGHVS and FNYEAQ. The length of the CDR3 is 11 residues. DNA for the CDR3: TGTGCCAGCAGCGGGACCGCTGAAGCTTTCTTT. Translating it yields CASSGTAEAFF.

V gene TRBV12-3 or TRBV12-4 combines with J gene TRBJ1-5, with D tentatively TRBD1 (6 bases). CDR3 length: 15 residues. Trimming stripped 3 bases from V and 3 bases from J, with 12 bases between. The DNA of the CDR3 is TGTGCCAGCAGTTTCGGGCAGGGGACCAATCAGCCCCAGCATTTT. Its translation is CASSFGQGTNQPQHF.

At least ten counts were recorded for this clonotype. The CDR3: CASSLSPRVGVGELFF. CDR3 nucleotides: TGTGCCAGCAGCTTAAGTCCAAGGGTCGGTGTCGGGGAGCTGTTTTTT. The chain combines TRBV7-3 with TRBJ2-2; unclear D gene. This CDR3 has 16 residues. The germline V gene has CDR1 SGHTA and CDR2 FQGTGA. The V gene lost 1 base and the J gene lost 7 bases, with 16 bases spanning the gap.

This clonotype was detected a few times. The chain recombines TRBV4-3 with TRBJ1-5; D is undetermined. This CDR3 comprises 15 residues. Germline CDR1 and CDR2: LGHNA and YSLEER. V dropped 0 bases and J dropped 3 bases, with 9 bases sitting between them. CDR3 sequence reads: CASSQDSRNNQPQHF. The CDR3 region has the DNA TGCGCCAGCAGCCAAGATAGCAGAAACAATCAGCCCCAGCATTTT.

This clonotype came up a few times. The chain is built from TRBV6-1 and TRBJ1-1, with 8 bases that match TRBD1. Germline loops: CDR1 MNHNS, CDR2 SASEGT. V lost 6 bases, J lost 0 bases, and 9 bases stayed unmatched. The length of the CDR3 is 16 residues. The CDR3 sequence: CASRATSRGLNTEAFF. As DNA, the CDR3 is TGTGCCAGCAGAGCCACCTCCAGGGGGCTGAACACTGAAGCTTTCTTT.

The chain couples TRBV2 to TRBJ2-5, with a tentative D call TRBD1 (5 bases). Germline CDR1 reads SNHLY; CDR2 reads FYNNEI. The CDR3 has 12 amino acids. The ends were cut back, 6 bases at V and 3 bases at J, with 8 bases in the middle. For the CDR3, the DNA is TGTGCCAGCAGGGAGACAGAAGAGACCCAGTACTTC. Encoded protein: CASRETEETQYF.

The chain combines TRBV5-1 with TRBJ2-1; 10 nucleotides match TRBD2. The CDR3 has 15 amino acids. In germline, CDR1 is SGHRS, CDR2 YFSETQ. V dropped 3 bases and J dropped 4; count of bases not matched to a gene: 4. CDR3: CASSWVSGGYNEQFF. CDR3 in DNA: TGCGCCAGCAGCTGGGTTAGCGGGGGGTACAATGAGCAGTTCTTC.